This is a list of T cell receptor beta chains from one sample in a study of cytomegalovirus exposure and HLA in healthy donors. TCRdb's table, derived via immunoSEQ multiplex PCR, lists solely in-frame clones and lacks some. The table lists about 180,000 clones, roughly 80% of them singletons. Input material: PBMCs. The receptors shown here come from a man aged 60 to 75 in good health and CMV-seronegative. The CDR3 runs from the conserved cysteine through the conserved F or W. Fields, in order: V gene, D gene, J gene, CDR3 protein. The D gene is left open where the match is weak.

TRBV14	TRBD2	TRBJ2-7	CASSLTPGLAGGSYEQYF
TRBV28	TRBD2	TRBJ2-1	CASSSWTSGSNEQFF
TRBV10-3	-	TRBJ2-7	CAISESSRGDEQYF
TRBV9	TRBD1	TRBJ2-7	CASSPRDRAYEQYF
TRBV28	TRBD1	TRBJ1-1	CASSLLSGGGLNTEAFF
TRBV27	-	TRBJ1-5	CASSRVGQPQHF
TRBV6-1	-	TRBJ1-3	CASSDNGGASYGNTIYF
TRBV5-1	-	TRBJ2-3	CASSLDSLSTDTQYF
TRBV6-6	-	TRBJ1-2	CASSSFTDRRGGYTF
TRBV7-3	TRBD1	TRBJ2-5	CASSSGTVSGETQYF
TRBV29-1	TRBD1	TRBJ1-1	CSVAGGAGDTEAFF
TRBV28	-	TRBJ1-5	CASSWGRGNQPQHF
TRBV18	-	TRBJ2-7	CASSTKDTTAHEQYF
TRBV5-1	-	TRBJ2-7	CASSLPGNSYEQYF
TRBV6-6	TRBD1	TRBJ1-1	CASSAKTGLNTEAFF
TRBV7-9	TRBD1	TRBJ1-1	CSSSLVQGARMNTEAFF
TRBV5-4	-	TRBJ1-3	CASSHDSSGNTIYF
TRBV5-4	TRBD1	TRBJ1-2	CASSSFSQGVNYGYPF
TRBV7-2	-	TRBJ2-2	CASSLGPNQDTGELFF
TRBV4-2	TRBD1	TRBJ1-5	CASSQGHTGGRGNQPQHF
TRBV28	-	TRBJ2-7	CASSFRTMYEQYF
TRBV28	TRBD1	TRBJ2-6	CASSIRQGRPGANVLTF
TRBV27	TRBD1	TRBJ1-1	CASSRTGVTEAFF
TRBV4-2	-	TRBJ1-6	CASSQEGSNSPLHF
TRBV19	TRBD1	TRBJ1-1	CASLPSDRPLNTEAFF
TRBV28	TRBD2	TRBJ2-7	CASSLGGVSYEQYF
TRBV4-3	TRBD1	TRBJ2-7	CASSQGLTGQGGSVSSYEQYF
TRBV28	-	TRBJ1-2	CASSWGVYGYTF
TRBV5-6	TRBD1	TRBJ2-5	CASSIPTGGMETQYF
TRBV7-9	TRBD1	TRBJ1-6	CASTGGANSPLHF
TRBV7-9	TRBD2	TRBJ2-3	CASSDRTSGGDTQYF
TRBV29-1	-	TRBJ1-1	CSAVGGGTEAFF
TRBV11-2	-	TRBJ2-3	CASSLDGGLDTQYF
TRBV10-3	-	TRBJ2-3	CAIRLESTDTQYF
TRBV11-2	-	TRBJ2-7	CASSLDLNEGARNEQYF
TRBV7-2	-	TRBJ1-5	CASSWTVNQPQHF
TRBV5-6	-	TRBJ2-7	CASSYTGTPYEQYF
TRBV5-1	TRBD1	TRBJ1-1	CASSSKTGGSDTEAFF
TRBV7-9	-	TRBJ1-2	CASSPFGGNYGYTF
TRBV7-2	-	TRBJ1-5	CASTAGAWQPQHF
TRBV2	-	TRBJ2-7	CASRDQGHAYEQYF
TRBV4-2	TRBD2	TRBJ2-5	CASSQSGGAQGTQYF
TRBV5-1	TRBD2	TRBJ2-3	CASSLGLAGPMGTQYF
TRBV18	TRBD1	TRBJ1-2	CASSQSRDRDGYTF
TRBV29-1	TRBD1	TRBJ1-5	CSVEGGQGDNQPQHF
TRBV11-2	-	TRBJ2-2	CASSPQAPTAKTGELFF
TRBV5-4	-	TRBJ2-7	CASSLGQGGYEQYF
TRBV5-4	TRBD2	TRBJ2-1	CASSLWGLAGGPPSYNEQFF
TRBV7-8	TRBD1	TRBJ1-4	CASSSDRGNEKLFF
TRBV18	TRBD1	TRBJ1-2	CASSPKRDRGVSDYGYTF
TRBV9	TRBD2	TRBJ2-5	CASSVHPGLAGGETQYF
TRBV5-1	-	TRBJ2-2	CASSPVRTGELFF